The 28 T cell receptor beta chains below all came from one sample that was sequenced in a study of T-cell reconstitution after alpha-beta-depleted transplantation in children. Unique molecular identifiers were incorporated into the prepared TCRbeta library. TCRdb passed the PCR reads through MiXCR, listing each CDR3 protein once. Among roughly 220,000 distinct CDR3 sequences listed, 9.7% were seen once. The sample in question was PBMCs from the stem cell graft donor, obtained from the stem cell graft. Receptor source: a human donor who donated a stem cell graft to a child with SCID.

In this sample, this clonotype turned up many times. V gene TRBV5-1 combines with J gene TRBJ2-3, with a weak D call TRBD1 (5 bases). The CDR3 covers 15 residues. V was trimmed by 1 base and J by 5 bases, leaving 14 bases between them. Germline V gene data show CDR1 as SGHRS and CDR2 as YFSETQ. In nucleotides, the CDR3 is TGCGCCAGCAGCTTGTTTGCAGGGAATGAAGATACGCAGTATTTT. Encoded protein: CASSLFAGNEDTQYF.

Only a few counts were recorded for this clonotype. The V gene is TRBV6-1, the J gene TRBJ2-6, with 7 bases lining up with TRBD1. The CDR3 has 17 amino acids. J was trimmed by 4 bases and V by 7 bases; bases with no gene match: 13. The germline gives CDR1 MNHNS, CDR2 SASEGT. The CDR3 nucleotides read TGTGCCAGCAAGAGACAGCAACAGGGGATCGGGGCCAACGTCCTGACTTTC. Translation gives CASKRQQQGIGANVLTF.

The rearrangement joins TRBV18 to TRBJ2-1; D might be TRBD2 (6 bases). The CDR3 sequence is 20 residues long. Germline V gene sequence: CDR1 KGHSH, CDR2 LQKENI. Trimming took 3 bases from V and 3 from J, leaving 27 bases between them. The CDR3 spells CASSPMTGTWGVRGYNEQFF. CDR3 nucleotide sequence: TGTGCCAGCTCACCGATGACCGGGACCTGGGGGGTTAGGGGCTACAATGAGCAGTTCTTC.

At least ten counts were recorded for this clonotype. The V gene is TRBV27, the J gene TRBJ1-6, with D maybe TRBD1 (6 bases). Germline CDR1 reads MNHEY; CDR2 reads SMNVEV (reference sequence). Trimming took 6 bases from V and 8 from J, leaving 14 bases between them. The CDR3 is 14 amino acids. CDR3 bases: TGTGCCAGCAGCCCAGGGGCCAAGGATTCACCCCTCCACTTT. Its translation is CASSPGAKDSPLHF.

This clonotype was detected a few times. The chain recombines TRBV28 with TRBJ1-1, with D possibly being TRBD1 (5 bases). Germline assignment: CDR1 MDHEN and CDR2 SYDVKM. Trimming stripped 6 bases from V and 12 bases from J, with 17 bases between. There are 12 residues in the CDR3. CDR3 coding DNA: TGTGCCAGCAGCCCCCCGGGCAGGGCTTCTTTCTTT. Its protein is CASSPPGRASFF.

This clonotype was detected only a few times. The V and J genes are TRBV5-1 and TRBJ2-7; TRBD1 is a possible D gene (5 bases). This CDR3 has 15 residues. CDR1 and CDR2 from the germline V gene are SGHRS and YFSETQ. Between the trimmed V and J ends, which lost 0 bases and 5 bases, there was a span of 15 bases. CDR3 nucleotide sequence: TGCGCCAGCAGCTTGGCAGGGCTTCGCCTTGACGAGCAGTACTTC. Its protein is CASSLAGLRLDEQYF.

This chain joins TRBV5-5 and TRBJ2-7; D remains unclear. This CDR3 is 18 amino acids long. The V end lost 3 bases, the J end lost 3 bases, and 25 bases lay between the germline ends. From germline, CDR1 is SGHKS and CDR2 YYEKEE (reference sequence). As DNA, the CDR3 is TGTGCCAGCAGCTCCGGGTGGCTGTCCTCCAGGCCGTACTACGAGCAGTACTTC. Residues: CASSSGWLSSRPYYEQYF.

Points on this clonotype: This may stem from a read error, because a much larger clone lies one nucleotide away. The chain combines TRBV5-6 with TRBJ2-2, with D perhaps being TRBD1 or TRBD2 (5 bases each). This CDR3 has 14 residues. The ends were cut back, 7 bases at V and 15 bases at J, with 25 bases in the middle. In germline, CDR1 is SGHDT, CDR2 YYEEEE. The CDR3 nucleotides are TGTGCCAGCGGCCCCAGCCGGGACCCCGAGAAGTTGTTTTTT. As protein: CASGPSRDPEKLFF. The whole variable domain, remainder taken from reference TRBV5-6 and TRBJ2-2, is DAGVTQSPTHLIKTRGQQVTLRCSPKSGHDTVSWYQQALGQGPQFIFQYYEEEERQRGNFPDRFSGHQFPNYSSELNVNALLLGDSALYLCASGPSRDPEKLFFGEGSRLTVL.

This sequence joins TRBV12-3 or TRBV12-4 and TRBJ1-1; weak D call: TRBD1 (6 bases). The CDR3 runs 14 residues. V lost 4 bases to trimming and J lost 1 base, with 10 bases between them. DNA for the CDR3: TGTGCCAGCAGTTGGGCAGGGGAGAACACTGAAGCTTTCTTT. It translates to CASSWAGENTEAFF.

The V call is TRBV5-1, the J call TRBJ2-2, with D possibly being TRBD2 (6 bases). V lost 0 bases and J lost 5, with 11 bases in between. The CDR3 sequence is 15 residues long. Germline loops: CDR1 SGHRS, CDR2 YFSETQ. The CDR3 loop reads CASSLVLGGTGELFF. The CDR3 region has the DNA TGCGCCAGCAGCTTGGTTCTCGGGGGAACCGGGGAGCTGTTTTTT.

The chain joins TRBV7-2 to TRBJ1-1; D is undetermined. V lost 8 bases and J 0 bases, leaving 10 bases between the germline ends. The CDR3 totals 13 residues. CDR1 and CDR2 from the germline V gene are SGHTA and FQGNSA. CDR3 coding DNA: TGTGCCAGCCGAGGAACACTGAACACTGAAGCTTTCTTT. This encodes CASRGTLNTEAFF.

This clonotype was observed many times. The rearrangement uses TRBV12-3 or TRBV12-4 and TRBJ1-5; no definite D call. The V and J ends lost 6 bases and 1 base respectively, with 7 bases between them. The length of the CDR3 is 13 residues. CDR3 nucleotides: TGTGCCAGCAGCGGAGTAAGCAATCAGCCCCAGCATTTT. This encodes CASSGVSNQPQHF.

This clonotype was detected ten times or more. The chain links TRBV12-3 or TRBV12-4 to TRBJ1-2; D is unclear. The CDR3 runs to 13 residues. Trimming shortened V by 5 bases and J by 8 bases, and 15 bases separated the two germline ends. The CDR3 loop reads CASSLHNVGGYTF. DNA for the CDR3: TGTGCCAGCAGTCTTCATAATGTTGGAGGCTACACCTTC.

The chain carries TRBV5-1 and TRBJ2-7, with 7 bases lining up with TRBD1. After removal of 0 bases from V and 4 bases from J, the junction contained 13 bases not matched to a gene. The CDR3 extends over 17 amino acids. The germline gives CDR1 SGHRS, CDR2 YFSETQ. The CDR3 loop is CASSLAGWDSLPYEQYF. In nucleotides, the CDR3 is TGCGCCAGCAGCTTGGCTGGTTGGGACAGCCTACCTTACGAGCAGTACTTC.

The chain is built from TRBV12-3 or TRBV12-4 and TRBJ2-1; 10 bases map to TRBD2. The V segment lost 8 bases and the J segment 4 bases; nucleotides outside the gene matches: 5. The CDR3 length is 14 residues. CDR3 region: CASLGLASYNEQFF. For the CDR3, the DNA is TGTGCCAGCCTGGGACTAGCGTCTTACAATGAGCAGTTCTTC.

This clonotype was observed at least ten times. The chain is built from TRBV20-1 and TRBJ2-4, with D perhaps matching TRBD1 (5 bases). Looked up from germline, CDR1 is DFQATT and CDR2 is SNEGSKA (reference sequence). This CDR3 has 17 residues. The V gene lost 0 bases and the J gene lost 3 bases, with 18 bases spanning the gap. CDR3 DNA sequence: TGCAGTGCTAGAGATCAGGGAAACCTACTCTACAAAAACATTCAGTACTTC. Translated: CSARDQGNLLYKNIQYF.

This clonotype was recorded at least ten times. The chain recombines TRBV20-1 with TRBJ1-1; D not certain. This CDR3 is built from 13 residues. Germline V gene data show CDR1 as DFQATT and CDR2 as SNEGSKA (reference sequence). Between the trimmed V and J ends, which lost 0 bases and 0 bases, there was a span of 5 bases. The CDR3 nucleotides are TGCAGTGCTAGAGAACCCATGAACACTGAAGCTTTCTTT. Residues: CSAREPMNTEAFF.

This clonotype occurred many times. The genes are TRBV28 and TRBJ1-2, with D perhaps TRBD1 (6 bases). Deletions cut 4 bases from V and 4 bases from J, with 16 bases between. Germline CDR1 is MDHEN and CDR2 is SYDVKM. The CDR3 has 15 residues. CDR3 protein: CASSSPWGGRYGYTF. CDR3 bases: TGTGCCAGCAGTTCCCCGTGGGGGGGCCGCTATGGCTACACCTTC.

Ten or more counts support this clonotype. A read error is possible here, since a much larger clone lies one base away. The J gene is TRBJ2-7, the V gene TRBV7-2, with TRBD2 as a possible D gene (5 bases). Germline V gene data show CDR1 as SGHTA and CDR2 as FQGNSA. The CDR3 consists of 12 residues. DNA of the CDR3: TGTGCCAGCAGTTTAGAGGGAAACGAGCAGTACTTC. Its protein product is CASSLEGNEQYF.

The table lists this clonotype with many counts. This chain joins TRBV9 and TRBJ1-1; D is unresolved. This CDR3 has 14 residues. Per the germline V gene, CDR1 is SGDLS and CDR2 is YYNGEE. V gave up 10 bases and J gave up 1 base, with 17 bases separating them. The DNA for the CDR3 is TGTGCCTCCGCGGGCCCGGGTTGGAACACTGAAGCTTTCTTT. Its translation is CASAGPGWNTEAFF.

Many counts were recorded for this clonotype. The genes are TRBV29-1 and TRBJ2-7, with D possibly matching TRBD1 (6 bases). CDR1 SQVTM and CDR2 ANQGSEA come from the germline V gene. The CDR3 is 12 residues long. V lost 5 bases, J lost 0 bases, and 8 bases lay in between. Written as DNA, the CDR3 is TGCAGCGTTTCGACAGGCTCCTACGAGCAGTACTTC. This translates into CSVSTGSYEQYF.

This clonotype was found many times. The V call is TRBV12-3 or TRBV12-4, the J call TRBJ2-5; D is unresolved. This CDR3 is 12 amino acids long. Trimming left V 2 bases short and J 5 bases short, with 6 bases between. In DNA form, the CDR3 reads TGTGCCAGCAGTTTAAATGTGGAGACCCAGTACTTC. This encodes CASSLNVETQYF.

This clonotype has ten or more counts. The chain combines TRBV18 with TRBJ1-2; possibly TRBD1 for D (5 bases). Per germline, CDR1 KGHSH and CDR2 LQKENI. The CDR3 spans 16 residues. The germline V and J ends were trimmed by 2 bases and 2 bases, with 15 bases remaining between them. DNA of the CDR3: TGTGCCAGCTCACCATCTAGACAGACAGAAAACTATGGCTACACCTTC. It translates to CASSPSRQTENYGYTF.

The V and J genes are TRBV4-3 and TRBJ1-1; 9 nucleotides match TRBD1. This CDR3 has 18 amino acids. V shed 4 bases, J shed 7 bases, and the junction held 19 bases outside the gene matches. Germline V gene sequence: CDR1 LGHNA, CDR2 YSLEER. The CDR3 coding sequence is TGCGCCAGCAGCCGTTACAGGGGGCGCGATGAAAGGCGGGATGAAGCTTTCTTT. Translated: CASSRYRGRDERRDEAFF.

This clonotype was counted at least ten times. The V and J genes are TRBV7-3 and TRBJ1-5; tentatively, D is TRBD1 (5 bases). Germline loops: CDR1 SGHTA, CDR2 FQGTGA. Trimming removed 1 base at V and 2 bases at J, with 15 bases between. There are 17 residues in the CDR3. In DNA form, the CDR3 reads TGTGCCAGCAGCTTAAAGCCGGGGGTAACGGGCAATCAGCCCCAGCATTTT. It is translated as CASSLKPGVTGNQPQHF.

Many counts were recorded for this clonotype. This chain uses TRBV4-1 with TRBJ1-2; a weak D match, TRBD1 (5 bases). With 5 bases removed from V and 3 bases from J, the gap between germline ends came to 13 bases. This CDR3 contains 14 residues. Per the germline V gene, CDR1 is MGHRA and CDR2 is YSYEKL. The CDR3 DNA reads TGCGCCAGCAGCTCTCCTGGGGGGGACTATGGCTACACCTTC. Its translation: CASSSPGGDYGYTF.

This clonotype was detected many times. The V call is TRBV20-1, the J call TRBJ1-1, with TRBD1 identical over 8 bases. Trimming cost V 5 bases and J 1 base; bases outside gene matches: 9. There are 15 residues in the CDR3. The germline gives CDR1 DFQATT, CDR2 SNEGSKA (reference sequence). Here the CDR3 DNA reads TGCAGTGCTCCCAGGACAGGGTGGTCGAACACTGAAGCTTTCTTT. Translation: CSAPRTGWSNTEAFF.

A remark on this clonotype: A much larger clone is a single base away; this may be a read error. The rearrangement uses TRBV3-1 and TRBJ1-2; D uncertain. This CDR3 region has 13 residues. Germline assignment: CDR1 LGHDT and CDR2 YNNKEL (reference sequence). The CDR3, as DNA: TGTGCCAGCAGCCAAGGTGATATTCGTGGCGACACCTTC. Translated, it gives CASSQGDIRGDTF.